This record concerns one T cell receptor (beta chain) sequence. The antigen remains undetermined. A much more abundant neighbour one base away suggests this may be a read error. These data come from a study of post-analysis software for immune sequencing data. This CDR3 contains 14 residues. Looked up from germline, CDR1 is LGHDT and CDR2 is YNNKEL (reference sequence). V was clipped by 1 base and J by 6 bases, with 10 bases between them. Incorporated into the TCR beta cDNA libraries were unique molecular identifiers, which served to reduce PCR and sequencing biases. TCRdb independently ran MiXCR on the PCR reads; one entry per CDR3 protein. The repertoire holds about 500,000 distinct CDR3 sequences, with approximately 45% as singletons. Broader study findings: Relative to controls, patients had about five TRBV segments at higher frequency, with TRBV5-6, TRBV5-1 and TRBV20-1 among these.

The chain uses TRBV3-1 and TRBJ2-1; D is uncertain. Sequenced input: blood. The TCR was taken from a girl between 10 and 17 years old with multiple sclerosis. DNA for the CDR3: TGTGCCAGCAGCCAAGTATCTGGGATCAATGAGCAGTTCTTC. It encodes CASSQVSGINEQFF.